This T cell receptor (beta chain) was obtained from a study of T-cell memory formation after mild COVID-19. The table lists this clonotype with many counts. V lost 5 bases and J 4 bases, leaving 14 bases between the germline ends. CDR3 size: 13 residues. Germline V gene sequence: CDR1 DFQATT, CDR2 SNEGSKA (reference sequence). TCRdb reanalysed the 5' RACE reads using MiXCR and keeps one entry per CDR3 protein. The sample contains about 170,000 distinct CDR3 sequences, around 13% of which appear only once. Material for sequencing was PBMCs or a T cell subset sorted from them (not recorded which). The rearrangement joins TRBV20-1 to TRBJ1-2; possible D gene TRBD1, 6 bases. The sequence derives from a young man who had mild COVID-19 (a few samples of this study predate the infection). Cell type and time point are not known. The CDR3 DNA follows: TGCAGTGCTTCTTCGGACAGTTTCTATGGCTACACCTTC. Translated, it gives CSASSDSFYGYTF.